Detailed here is one TCR beta chain. What it binds is unknown. Using immunoSEQ multiplex PCR, the repertoire was profiled, and TCRdb retains in-frame clones only, with some absent. The profile shows more than 35,000 clones, about 86% of them singletons. The data originate from a study of a mutant IDH1 vaccine in newly diagnosed glioma. Time point in this sample: week 35, safety follow-up. A single vaccine dose contained 300 ug of mutant IDH1 20-mer peptide, and topical imiquimod was used with it. Points from the study as a whole: Pseudoprogression seemed unlinked to shifts in top peripheral T cell clonotypes. Immune responses induced by the vaccine were seen in around 92% of patients, spanning multiple MHC alleles.

This CDR3 is built from 15 residues. V gave up 4 bases and J gave up 11 bases; unmatched junction bases: 10. Germline values: CDR1 MDHEN, CDR2 SYDVKM. The sample consisted of PBMCs, taken from a glioma patient whose treatment included an IDH1 peptide vaccine. V is TRBV28 and J is TRBJ1-4; TRBD1 matches 10 bases. The source of this sequence is a woman in her forties with glioma. Some clones in this sample may be carry-over from other donors' samples. CDR3 in amino acids: CASSSPGTGDGKLFF. The CDR3, as DNA: TGTGCCAGCAGTTCTCCCGGGACAGGGGACGGGAAACTGTTTTTT. The full variable domain, with the rest looked up from reference TRBV28 and TRBJ1-4, is DVKVTQSSRYLVKRTGEKVFLECVQDMDHENMFWYRQDPGLGLRLIYFSYDVKMKEKGDIPEGYSVSREKKERFSLILESASTNQTSMYLCASSSPGTGDGKLFFGSGTQLSVL.